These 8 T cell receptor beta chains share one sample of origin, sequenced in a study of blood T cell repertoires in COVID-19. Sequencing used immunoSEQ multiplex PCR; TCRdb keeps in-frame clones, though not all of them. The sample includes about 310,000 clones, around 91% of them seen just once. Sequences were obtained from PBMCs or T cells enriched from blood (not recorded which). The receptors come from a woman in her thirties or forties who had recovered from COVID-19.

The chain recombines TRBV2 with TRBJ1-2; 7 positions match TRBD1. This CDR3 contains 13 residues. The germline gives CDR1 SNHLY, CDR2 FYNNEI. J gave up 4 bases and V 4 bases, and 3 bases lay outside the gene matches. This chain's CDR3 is CASSVDRVYGYTF. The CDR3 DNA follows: TGTGCCAGCAGTGTAGACAGGGTCTATGGCTACACCTTC.

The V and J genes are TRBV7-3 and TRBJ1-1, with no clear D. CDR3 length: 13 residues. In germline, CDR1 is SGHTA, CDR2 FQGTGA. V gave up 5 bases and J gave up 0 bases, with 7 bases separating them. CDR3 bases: TGTGCCAGCAGCGCGGGCCTGAACACTGAAGCTTTCTTT. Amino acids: CASSAGLNTEAFF.

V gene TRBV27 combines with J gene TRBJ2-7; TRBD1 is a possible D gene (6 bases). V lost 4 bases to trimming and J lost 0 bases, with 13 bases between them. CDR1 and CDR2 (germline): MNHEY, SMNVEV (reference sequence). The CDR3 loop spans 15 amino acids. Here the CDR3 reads CASSSLDSRSYEQYF. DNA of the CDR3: TGTGCCAGCAGTTCCCTGGACAGCCGCTCCTACGAGCAGTACTTC.

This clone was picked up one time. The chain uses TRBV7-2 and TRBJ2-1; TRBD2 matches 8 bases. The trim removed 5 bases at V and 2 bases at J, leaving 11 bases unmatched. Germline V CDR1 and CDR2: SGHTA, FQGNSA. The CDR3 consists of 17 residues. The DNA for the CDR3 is TGTGCCAGCAGCCCCTCGGGAGGGCCTGTCGCCTACAATGAGCAGTTCTTC. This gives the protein CASSPSGGPVAYNEQFF.

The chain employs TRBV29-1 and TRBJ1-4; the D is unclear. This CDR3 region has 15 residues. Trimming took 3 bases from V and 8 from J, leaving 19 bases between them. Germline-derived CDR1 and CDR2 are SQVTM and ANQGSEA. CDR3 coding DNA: TGCAGCGTTGAGCGAGCCGGGTCCCTTGGGGAAAAACTGTTTTTT. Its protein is CSVERAGSLGEKLFF. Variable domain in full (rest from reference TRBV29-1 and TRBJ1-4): SAVISQKPSRDICQRGTSLTIQCQVDSQVTMMFWYRQQPGQSLTLIATANQGSEATYESGFVIDKFPISRPNLTFSTLTVSNMSPEDSSIYLCSVERAGSLGEKLFFGSGTQLSVL.

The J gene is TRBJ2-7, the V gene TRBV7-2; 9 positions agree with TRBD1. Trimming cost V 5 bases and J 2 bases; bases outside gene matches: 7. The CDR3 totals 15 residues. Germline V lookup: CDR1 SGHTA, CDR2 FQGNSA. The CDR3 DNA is TGTGCCAGCAGCGCGGGACAGGGTAGTCCCTACGAGCAGTACTTC. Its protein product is CASSAGQGSPYEQYF.

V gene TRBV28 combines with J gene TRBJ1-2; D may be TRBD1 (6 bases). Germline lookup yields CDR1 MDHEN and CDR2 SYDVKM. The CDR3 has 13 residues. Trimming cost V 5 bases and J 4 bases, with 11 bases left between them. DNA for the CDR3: TGTGCCAGCAGTACCGACAGGATCTATGGCTACACCTTC. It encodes CASSTDRIYGYTF.

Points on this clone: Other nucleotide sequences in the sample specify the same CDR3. The CDR3 protein is CASSYGGGSYEQYF. DNA for the CDR3: TGTGCCAGCAGTTACGGAGGCGGTTCCTACGAGCAGTACTTC. The chain recombines TRBV6-5 with TRBJ2-7; D may be TRBD2 (5 bases). Trimming removed 2 bases at V and 1 base at J, with 9 bases between. The CDR3 covers 14 residues. CDR1 and CDR2 (germline): MNHEY, SVGAGI.